One and the same sample provided the 30 T cell receptor beta chains below, sequenced in a study of cytomegalovirus exposure and HLA in healthy donors. Primers for the PCR totalled 60 Vbeta and 13 Jbeta. Using immunoSEQ multiplex PCR, the repertoire was profiled, and TCRdb retains in-frame clones only, with some absent. Here the sample table reports fewer than 150,000 clones. What was sequenced was PBMCs. Receptors were obtained from a man aged 18 to 29 in good health and CMV-seronegative.

The rearrangement uses TRBV2 and TRBJ2-7; the match to TRBD1 covers 9 bases. V lost 4 bases and J lost 2; bases outside the gene matches: 9. CDR1 and CDR2 from the germline V gene are SNHLY and FYNNEI. The CDR3 spans 16 residues. CDR3 in DNA: TGTGCCAGCAGTGCCCCCGACAGGGGGTTTCCCTACGAGCAGTACTTC. Protein product: CASSAPDRGFPYEQYF.

The genes are TRBV29-1 and TRBJ2-5; 7 positions agree with TRBD1. The V gene end was trimmed by 5 bases and the J gene end by 4 bases; junction bases not matched to a gene: 4. Germline-derived CDR1 and CDR2 are SQVTM and ANQGSEA. The CDR3 sequence is 12 residues long. DNA for the CDR3: TGCAGCGTTAACAGGGGCGGAGAGACCCAGTACTTC. It codes for CSVNRGGETQYF.

On this clone: The junction and the germline gene differ at one end; a read error may be behind it. Additional DNA sequences in this sample encode the identical CDR3. The chain combines TRBV5-1 with TRBJ1-4; D is ambiguous. CDR3 size: 16 residues. Germline lookup yields CDR1 SGHRS and CDR2 YFSETQ. The DNA of the CDR3 is TGCGCCAGCAGCTTGGGCGGGAGTGCGACTAATGAAAAACTGTTTTTC. Protein product: CASSLGGSATNEKLFF.

The chain recombines TRBV13 with TRBJ2-4; D possibly corresponds to TRBD2 (6 bases). V was trimmed by 1 base and J by 3 bases, leaving 19 bases between them. This CDR3 contains 18 residues. The germline V gene has CDR1 PRHDT and CDR2 FYEKMQ (reference sequence). This chain's CDR3 is CASSLVGGGGRDKNIQYF. The CDR3 nucleotides are TGTGCCAGCAGCTTAGTGGGTGGTGGGGGGAGAGACAAAAACATTCAGTACTTC.

Note on this clone: This same CDR3 is encoded by further DNA sequences in the sample. The chain is built from TRBV4-1 and TRBJ1-3; tentative D call: TRBD1 (5 bases). The germline CDR1 and CDR2 sequences are MGHRA and YSYEKL. Trimming took 0 bases from V and 7 from J, leaving 19 bases between them. The CDR3 is 17 residues long. The CDR3: CASSQDPKGTLGNTIYF. The CDR3 nucleotides read TGCGCCAGCAGCCAAGACCCAAAAGGGACTCTTGGGAACACCATATATTTT.

This chain uses TRBV7-3 with TRBJ2-5, with D possibly being TRBD2 (7 bases). This CDR3 region has 14 residues. Trimming removed 6 bases from V and 2 bases from J, with 13 bases in between. The germline CDR1 and CDR2 sequences are SGHTA and FQGTGA. The CDR3 coding sequence is TGTGCCAGCAGTACGGGGGGCACTCAAGAGACCCAGTACTTC. Its protein is CASSTGGTQETQYF.

The CDR3 spells CASSHPTGTSTYEQYF. CDR3 sequence (DNA): TGCGCCAGCAGCCACCCAACCGGGACTAGCACCTACGAGCAGTACTTC. The chain employs TRBV4-1 and TRBJ2-7; 9 nucleotides match TRBD2. CDR1 MGHRA and CDR2 YSYEKL come from the germline V gene. This CDR3 region has 16 residues. The V segment lost 3 bases and the J segment 2 bases; nucleotides outside the gene matches: 8.

V and J are TRBV5-1 and TRBJ1-2, with D tentatively TRBD1 (6 bases). Trimming pared 5 bases from V and 6 bases from J, leaving 23 bases between. The V gene's germline CDR1 is SGHRS and CDR2 YFSETQ. The CDR3 runs to 16 residues. The CDR3 sequence: CASSLGQDSSYNGYTF. The DNA of the CDR3 is TGCGCCAGCAGTTTAGGGCAGGACAGTAGTTATAATGGCTACACCTTC. The full variable domain, rest sourced from reference TRBV5-1 and TRBJ1-2, is KAGVTQTPRYLIKTRGQQVTLSCSPISGHRSVSWYQQTPGQGLQFLFEYFSETQRNKGNFPGRFSGRQFSNSRSEMNVSTLELGDSALYLCASSLGQDSSYNGYTFGSGTRLTVV.

The CDR3 DNA is TGCGCCAGCAGCCCGGACAGTAATCAGCCCCAGCATTTT. It yields the protein CASSPDSNQPQHF. This chain joins TRBV5-1 and TRBJ1-5; D perhaps matches TRBD1 (6 bases). V was trimmed by 4 bases and J by 4 bases, leaving 9 bases between them. CDR1 is SGHRS and CDR2 is YFSETQ in the germline V gene. This CDR3 region has 13 residues.

The V and J genes are TRBV7-8 and TRBJ2-5, with a weak D call TRBD2 (7 bases). The CDR3 runs 14 residues. CDR1 SGHVS and CDR2 FQNEAQ come from the germline V gene. Trimming took 5 bases from V and 5 from J, leaving 15 bases between them. CDR3 residues: CASSLGGGLETQYF. In DNA form, the CDR3 reads TGTGCCAGCAGCCTAGGGGGGGGGCTGGAGACCCAGTACTTC.

This chain joins TRBV19 and TRBJ1-2; D remains unclear. V dropped 10 bases and J dropped 8 bases, with 26 bases sitting between them. The CDR3 has 15 residues. Germline values: CDR1 LNHDA, CDR2 SQIVND (reference sequence). For the CDR3, the DNA is TGTGCCATATCAATACGAATTGGTAACCCGAGAGGCTACACCTTC. Its translation is CAISIRIGNPRGYTF.

The V call is TRBV27, the J call TRBJ2-1, with TRBD2 as a possible D gene (6 bases). Germline-derived CDR1 and CDR2 are MNHEY and SMNVEV (reference sequence). The germline V and J ends were trimmed by 6 bases and 2 bases, with 8 bases remaining between them. The CDR3 is 13 amino acids. This CDR3 is CASSLATYNEQFF. DNA for the CDR3: TGTGCCAGCAGCCTAGCGACCTACAATGAGCAGTTCTTC.

This chain uses TRBV9 with TRBJ1-2, with 7 bases identical to TRBD1. Per the germline V gene, CDR1 is SGDLS and CDR2 is YYNGEE. This CDR3 region has 11 residues. Losses at the gene ends were 3 bases for V and 13 bases for J; bases not matched to a gene: 6. In nucleotides, the CDR3 is TGTGCCAGCAGCGCCCAGGGGGTACTCACCTTC. The encoded protein is CASSAQGVLTF.

This rearrangement joins TRBV27 to TRBJ1-1, with D tentatively TRBD1 (5 bases). The CDR3 loop spans 11 amino acids. Germline V gene sequence: CDR1 MNHEY, CDR2 SMNVEV (reference sequence). Trimming stripped 3 bases from V and 8 bases from J, with 7 bases between. DNA of the CDR3: TGTGCCAGCAGTTTGGGGCCGGAAGCTTTCTTT. Residues: CASSLGPEAFF.

V is TRBV6-5 and J is TRBJ2-2, with 7 bases matching TRBD1. The V gene's germline CDR1 is MNHEY and CDR2 SVGAGI. V lost 2 bases, J lost 2 bases, and 5 bases stayed unmatched. This CDR3 is built from 16 residues. The CDR3 DNA is TGTGCCAGCAGTTACGCCGGGACAGCAAACACCGGGGAGCTGTTTTTT. It codes for CASSYAGTANTGELFF.

The chain combines TRBV29-1 with TRBJ2-1, with 11 bases aligning to TRBD1. V gave up 7 bases and J gave up 6 bases; unmatched junction bases: 11. CDR3 length: 15 residues. The germline V gene encodes CDR1 SQVTM and CDR2 ANQGSEA. The CDR3 is CSGESDRGRGNEQFF. The CDR3 nucleotides read TGCAGCGGGGAATCGGACAGGGGGCGAGGCAATGAGCAGTTCTTC.

The CDR3 loop reads CATSGRDRVNEQFF. In DNA form, the CDR3 reads TGTGCCACCAGCGGCCGGGACAGGGTCAATGAGCAGTTCTTC. The chain has TRBV15 and TRBJ2-1; 9 bases align to TRBD1. CDR3 length: 14 residues. V dropped 5 bases and J dropped 6; count of bases not matched to a gene: 5. Germline loops: CDR1 LNHNV, CDR2 YYDKDF (reference sequence).

The gene calls are TRBV6-5 and TRBJ2-1; TRBD2 aligns across 7 bases. V shed 5 bases and J 9 bases; nucleotides not matched to a gene: 4. CDR3 length: 12 residues. The germline V gene encodes CDR1 MNHEY and CDR2 SVGAGI. The CDR3 DNA reads as TGTGCCAGCAGTCGCCGCGGGGGTGAGCAGTTCTTC. It specifies CASSRRGGEQFF.

The chain links TRBV19 to TRBJ2-3; a possible D gene is TRBD2 (5 bases). This CDR3 is built from 17 residues. V lost 3 bases to trimming and J lost 0 bases, with 16 bases between them. CDR1 is LNHDA and CDR2 is SQIVND in the germline V gene (reference sequence). Here the CDR3 DNA reads TGTGCCAGTAGTATTGATTGGCAAACGGGGAGCACAGATACGCAGTATTTT. As protein: CASSIDWQTGSTDTQYF.

The chain couples TRBV30 to TRBJ2-3, with 8 bases lining up with TRBD1. CDR1 GTSNPN and CDR2 SVGIG come from the germline V gene (reference sequence). With V trimmed by 3 bases and J by 1 base, 6 bases remained unmatched. The CDR3 totals 15 residues. In DNA, the CDR3 is TGTGCCTGGAGCGCAGGGACAGGTCGCACAGATACGCAGTATTTT. Amino acid sequence: CAWSAGTGRTDTQYF.

This chain uses TRBV13 with TRBJ2-1; no definite D call. The germline V gene encodes CDR1 PRHDT and CDR2 FYEKMQ (reference sequence). The CDR3 contains 15 residues. V shed 2 bases and J shed 0 bases, with 8 bases lying between them. CDR3 DNA sequence: TGTGCCAGCAGCTTACAGCGTAGCTCCTACAATGAGCAGTTCTTC. It translates to CASSLQRSSYNEQFF. Based on the CDR3 plus reference TRBV13 and TRBJ2-1, the full variable domain is AAGVIQSPRHLIKEKRETATLKCYPIPRHDTVYWYQQGPGQDPQFLISFYEKMQSDKGSIPDRFSAQQFSDYHSELNMSSLELGDSALYFCASSLQRSSYNEQFFGPGTRLTVL.

The chain has TRBV10-2 and TRBJ2-7, with 11 nucleotides matching TRBD2. Per the germline V gene, CDR1 is WSHSY and CDR2 is SAAADI. This CDR3 is built from 13 residues. The trim removed 10 bases at V and 7 bases at J, leaving 9 bases unmatched. CDR3 nucleotides: TGCGCCACCCAACTAGCGGGAGAGAGGGAGCAGTACTTC. This gives the protein CATQLAGEREQYF.

J is TRBJ2-1 and V is TRBV25-1; TRBD2 matches at 11 bases. Germline CDR1 reads MGHDK; CDR2 reads SYGVNS. The CDR3 is 15 amino acids. V was pared by 4 bases and J by 5 bases, with 4 bases of the junction left unmatched. This CDR3 is CASSGTSGSNNEQFF. The CDR3 DNA is TGTGCCAGCAGTGGAACTAGCGGGAGTAACAATGAGCAGTTCTTC.

V and J are TRBV28 and TRBJ2-6; no definite D call. V gave up 5 bases and J gave up 1 base, with 12 bases separating them. Germline-derived CDR1 and CDR2 are MDHEN and SYDVKM. CDR3 length: 16 amino acids. The CDR3 coding sequence is TGTGCCAGCAGTCGCGATCAGGTGTCTGGGGCCAACGTCCTGACTTTC. Protein: CASSRDQVSGANVLTF.

The V and J genes are TRBV5-5 and TRBJ2-5; no firm D call. V lost 3 bases and J 5 bases, leaving 11 bases between the germline ends. The CDR3 is 13 amino acids. CDR1 is SGHKS, CDR2 YYEKEE, per germline (reference sequence). The CDR3 sequence: CASSYPGRETQYF. CDR3 in DNA: TGTGCCAGCAGCTACCCGGGTCGGGAGACCCAGTACTTC.

V usage is TRBV28 and J usage is TRBJ1-2, with 7 bases that match TRBD1. Germline V gene sequence: CDR1 MDHEN, CDR2 SYDVKM. Trimming removed 5 bases from V and 3 bases from J; junction bases left unmatched: 12. CDR3 length: 16 residues. CDR3 nucleotide sequence: TGTGCCAGCAGTCCCGAGGGGGCAGGCGGGTACTATGGCTACACCTTC. The encoded protein is CASSPEGAGGYYGYTF.

V gene TRBV28 combines with J gene TRBJ1-5; a possible D gene is TRBD1 (5 bases). This CDR3 has 15 residues. Germline V gene data show CDR1 as MDHEN and CDR2 as SYDVKM. The V end was cut by 7 bases, the J end by 6 bases, with 19 bases between. CDR3: CASTTFIRRGQPQHF. In DNA form, the CDR3 reads TGTGCCAGCACCACCTTTATCCGAAGGGGTCAGCCCCAGCATTTT. Drawing the rest from reference TRBV28 and TRBJ1-5, the complete variable domain is DVKVTQSSRYLVKRTGEKVFLECVQDMDHENMFWYRQDPGLGLRLIYFSYDVKMKEKGDIPEGYSVSREKKERFSLILESASTNQTSMYLCASTTFIRRGQPQHFGDGTRLSIL.

V and J are TRBV18 and TRBJ1-1, with D hard to call. Germline V gives CDR1 KGHSH, CDR2 LQKENI. This CDR3 has 13 amino acids. V lost 2 bases to trimming and J lost 7 bases, with 11 bases between them. DNA for the CDR3: TGTGCCAGCTCACCAGGGTTGAGGAGTGAAGCTTTCTTT. Translating it yields CASSPGLRSEAFF. The variable domain in full, with the rest retrieved from reference TRBV18 and TRBJ1-1, is NAGVMQNPRHLVRRRGQEARLRCSPMKGHSHVYWYRQLPEEGLKFMVYLQKENIIDESGMPKERFSAEFPKEGPSILRIQQVVRGDSAAYFCASSPGLRSEAFFGQGTRLTVV.

The chain combines TRBV27 with TRBJ2-1; 10 bases are shared with TRBD1. The CDR3 has 14 residues. Germline CDR1 is MNHEY and CDR2 is SMNVEV (reference sequence). The J segment lost 5 bases and the V segment lost 7 bases, leaving 5 bases of the junction unmatched. Here the CDR3 reads CASTGDRGNNEQFF. In DNA, the CDR3 is TGTGCCAGCACCGGGGACAGGGGCAACAATGAGCAGTTCTTC.

This CDR3 is CASSIGEGQLLGGYTF. As DNA, the CDR3 is TGTGCCAGTAGTATTGGGGAGGGGCAGCTTCTAGGTGGCTACACCTTC. This chain joins TRBV19 and TRBJ1-2; a possible D gene is TRBD1 (5 bases). V lost 3 bases and J lost 7, with 21 bases in between. Looked up from germline, CDR1 is LNHDA and CDR2 is SQIVND (reference sequence). The CDR3 loop spans 16 amino acids.